This T cell receptor (beta chain) was obtained from a study of blood T cell repertoires in COVID-19. Study at large: The origin of the acute and convalescent COVID-19 samples was the United States, Italy and Spain. In each case, the material was cDNA or gDNA derived from T cells, B-cell-depleted T cells, or PBMCs.

CDR3 length: 19 amino acids. The protocol was immunoSEQ multiplex PCR, while the TCRdb copy is restricted to in-frame clones and leaves out a portion. The data contain approximately 250,000 clones, roughly 81% of them singletons. The TCR sequence derives from a man between 45 and 60 years old with acute or convalescent COVID-19. The rearrangement uses TRBV21-1 and TRBJ2-1; the table's D call of TRBD2 was not tested on the DNA. TRBV21-1 is a known pseudogene. Material: peripheral blood. This CDR3 reads CASSKETSGGPPLYNEQFF. CDR3 bases: TGTGCCAGCAGCAAAGAAACTAGCGGTGGCCCGCCCCTATACAATGAGCAGTTCTTC.